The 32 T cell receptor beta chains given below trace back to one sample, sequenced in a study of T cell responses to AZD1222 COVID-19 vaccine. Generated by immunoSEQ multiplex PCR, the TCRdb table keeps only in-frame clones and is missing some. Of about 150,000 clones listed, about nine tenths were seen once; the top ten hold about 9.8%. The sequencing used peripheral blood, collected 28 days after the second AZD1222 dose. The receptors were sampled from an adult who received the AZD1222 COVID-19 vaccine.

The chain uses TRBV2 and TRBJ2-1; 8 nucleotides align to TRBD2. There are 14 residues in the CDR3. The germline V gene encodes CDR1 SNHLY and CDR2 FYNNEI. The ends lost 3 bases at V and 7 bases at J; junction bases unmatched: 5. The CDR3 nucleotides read TGTGCCAGCAGTGACCGACTAGCGACTAATGAGCAGTTCTTC. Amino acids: CASSDRLATNEQFF.

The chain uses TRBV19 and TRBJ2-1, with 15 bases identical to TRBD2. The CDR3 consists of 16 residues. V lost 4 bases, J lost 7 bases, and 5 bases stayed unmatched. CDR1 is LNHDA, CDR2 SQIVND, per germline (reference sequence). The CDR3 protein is CASSRTSGRAGNEQFF. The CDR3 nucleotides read TGTGCCAGTAGTAGGACTAGCGGGAGGGCCGGGAATGAGCAGTTCTTC.

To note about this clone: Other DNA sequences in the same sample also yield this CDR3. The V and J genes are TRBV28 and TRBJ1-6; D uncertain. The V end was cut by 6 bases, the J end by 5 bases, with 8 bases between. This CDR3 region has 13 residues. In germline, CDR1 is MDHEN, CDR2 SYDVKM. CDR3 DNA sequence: TGTGCCAGCAGCCGCGTAGATAATTCACCCCTCCACTTT. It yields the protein CASSRVDNSPLHF.

CDR3 sequence: CATLAGVGSYEQYF. CDR3 nucleotide sequence: TGTGCCACCCTAGCGGGAGTCGGTTCCTACGAGCAGTACTTC. V usage is TRBV10-3 and J usage is TRBJ2-7, with TRBD2 identical over 10 bases. The CDR3 has 14 amino acids. V was pared by 10 bases and J by 1 base, with 7 bases of the junction left unmatched. Germline loops: CDR1 ENHRY, CDR2 SYGVKD.

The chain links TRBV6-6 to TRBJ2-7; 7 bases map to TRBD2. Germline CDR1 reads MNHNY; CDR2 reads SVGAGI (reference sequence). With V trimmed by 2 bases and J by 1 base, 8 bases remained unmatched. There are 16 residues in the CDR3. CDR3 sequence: CASSYPERGPSYEQYF. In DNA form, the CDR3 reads TGTGCCAGCAGTTACCCGGAGCGGGGTCCTTCCTACGAGCAGTACTTC.

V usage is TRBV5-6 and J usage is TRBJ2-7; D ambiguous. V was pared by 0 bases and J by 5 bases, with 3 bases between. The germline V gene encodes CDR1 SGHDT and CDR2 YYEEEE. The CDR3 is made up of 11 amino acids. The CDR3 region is CASSLGNEQYF. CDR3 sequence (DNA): TGTGCCAGCAGCTTGGGTAACGAGCAGTACTTC.

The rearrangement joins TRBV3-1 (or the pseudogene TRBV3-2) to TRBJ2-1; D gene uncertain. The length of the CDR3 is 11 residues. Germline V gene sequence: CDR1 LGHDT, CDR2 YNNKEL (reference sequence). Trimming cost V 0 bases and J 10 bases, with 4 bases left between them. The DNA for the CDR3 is TGTGCCAGCAGCCAAGACCGAGAGCAGTTCTTC. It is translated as CASSQDREQFF.

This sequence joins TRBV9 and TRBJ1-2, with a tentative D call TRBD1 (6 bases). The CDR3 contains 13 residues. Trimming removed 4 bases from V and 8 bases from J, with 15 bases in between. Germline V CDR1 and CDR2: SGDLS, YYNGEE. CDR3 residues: CASSLEGGKGYTF. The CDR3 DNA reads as TGTGCCAGCAGCCTCGAGGGGGGCAAAGGCTACACCTTC.

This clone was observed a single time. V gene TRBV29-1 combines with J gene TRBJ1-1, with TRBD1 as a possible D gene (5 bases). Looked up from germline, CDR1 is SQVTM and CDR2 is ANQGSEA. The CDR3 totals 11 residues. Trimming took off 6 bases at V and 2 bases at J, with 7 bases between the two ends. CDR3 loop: CSVTENTEAFF. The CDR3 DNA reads TGCAGCGTGACAGAAAACACTGAAGCTTTCTTT.

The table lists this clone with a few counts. CDR3 coding DNA: TGTGCCAGCAGCACACGTTGGCCGCCAGATACGCAGTATTTT. Encoded protein: CASSTRWPPDTQYF. The rearrangement uses TRBV6-5 and TRBJ2-3, with D hard to call. Germline V CDR1 and CDR2: MNHEY, SVGAGI. V was pared by 6 bases and J by 4 bases, with 14 bases between. This CDR3 has 14 residues.

CDR3: CASSLGRPYEQYF. DNA for the CDR3: TGTGCCAGCAGCTTGGGCAGGCCCTACGAGCAGTACTTC. This chain uses TRBV5-4 with TRBJ2-7; no clear D gene. Looked up from germline, CDR1 is SGHNT and CDR2 is YYREEE (reference sequence). V lost 0 bases to trimming and J lost 2 bases, with 6 bases between them. The CDR3 length is 13 residues.

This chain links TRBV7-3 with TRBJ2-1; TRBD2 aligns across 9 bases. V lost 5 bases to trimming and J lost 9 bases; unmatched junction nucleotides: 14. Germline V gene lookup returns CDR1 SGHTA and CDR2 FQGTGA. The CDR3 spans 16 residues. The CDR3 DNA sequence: TGTGCCAGCAGCCGCCGGGGTAGCGGGAGTAAGGCTGAGCAGTTCTTC. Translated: CASSRRGSGSKAEQFF.

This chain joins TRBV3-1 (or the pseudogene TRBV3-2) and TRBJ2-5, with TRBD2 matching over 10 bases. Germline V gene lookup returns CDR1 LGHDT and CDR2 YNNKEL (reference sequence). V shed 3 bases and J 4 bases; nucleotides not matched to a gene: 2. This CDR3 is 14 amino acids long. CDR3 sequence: CASSHLAGVETQYF. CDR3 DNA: TGTGCCAGCAGCCACCTAGCGGGAGTAGAGACCCAGTACTTC.

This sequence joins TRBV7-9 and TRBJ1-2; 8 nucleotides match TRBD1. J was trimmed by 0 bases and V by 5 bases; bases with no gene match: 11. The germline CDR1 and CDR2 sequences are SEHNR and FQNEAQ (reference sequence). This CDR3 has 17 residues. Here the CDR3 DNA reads TGTGCCAGCAGCATCAGACAGGGGCGTCCATCTAACTATGGCTACACCTTC. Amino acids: CASSIRQGRPSNYGYTF.

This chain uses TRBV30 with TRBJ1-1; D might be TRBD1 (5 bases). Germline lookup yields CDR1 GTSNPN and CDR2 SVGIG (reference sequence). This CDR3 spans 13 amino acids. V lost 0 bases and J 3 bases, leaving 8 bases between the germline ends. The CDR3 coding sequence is TGTGCCTGGAGTGTAGTCAGGGACACTGAAGCTTTCTTT. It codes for CAWSVVRDTEAFF.

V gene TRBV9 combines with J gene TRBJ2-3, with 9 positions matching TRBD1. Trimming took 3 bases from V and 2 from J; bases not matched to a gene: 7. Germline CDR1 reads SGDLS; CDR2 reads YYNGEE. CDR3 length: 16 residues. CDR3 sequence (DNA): TGTGCCAGCAGCGGCGGCCGGGACAGGGCCACAGATACGCAGTATTTT. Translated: CASSGGRDRATDTQYF. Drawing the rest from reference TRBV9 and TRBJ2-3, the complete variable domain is DSGVTQTPKHLITATGQRVTLRCSPRSGDLSVYWYQQSLDQGLQFLIQYYNGEERAKGNILERFSAQQFPDLHSELNLSSLELGDSALYFCASSGGRDRATDTQYFGPGTRLTVL.

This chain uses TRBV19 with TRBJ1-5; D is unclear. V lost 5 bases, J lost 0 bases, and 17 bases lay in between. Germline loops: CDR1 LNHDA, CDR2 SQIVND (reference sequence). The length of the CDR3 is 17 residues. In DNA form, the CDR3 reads TGTGCCAGTAGTTCCCGTGGAGGGCCATATAGCAATCAGCCCCAGCATTTT. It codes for CASSSRGGPYSNQPQHF. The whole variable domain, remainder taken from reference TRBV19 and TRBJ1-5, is DGGITQSPKYLFRKEGQNVTLSCEQNLNHDAMYWYRQDPGQGLRLIYYSQIVNDFQKGDIAEGYSVSREKKESFPLTVTSAQKNPTAFYLCASSSRGGPYSNQPQHFGDGTRLSIL.

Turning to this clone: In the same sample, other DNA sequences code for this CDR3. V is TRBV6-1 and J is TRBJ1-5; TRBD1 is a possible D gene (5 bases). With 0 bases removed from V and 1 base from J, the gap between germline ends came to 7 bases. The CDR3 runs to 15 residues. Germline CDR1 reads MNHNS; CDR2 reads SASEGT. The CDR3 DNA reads TGTGCCAGCAGTGAAGCCGGGGGGAGCAATCAGCCCCAGCATTTT. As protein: CASSEAGGSNQPQHF.

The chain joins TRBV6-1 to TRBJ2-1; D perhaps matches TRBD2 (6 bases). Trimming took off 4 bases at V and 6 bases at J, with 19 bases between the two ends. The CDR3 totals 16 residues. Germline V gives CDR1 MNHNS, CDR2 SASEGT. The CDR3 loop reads CASSALALTGGNEQFF. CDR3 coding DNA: TGTGCCAGCAGTGCCTTAGCCCTGACCGGGGGCAATGAGCAGTTCTTC.

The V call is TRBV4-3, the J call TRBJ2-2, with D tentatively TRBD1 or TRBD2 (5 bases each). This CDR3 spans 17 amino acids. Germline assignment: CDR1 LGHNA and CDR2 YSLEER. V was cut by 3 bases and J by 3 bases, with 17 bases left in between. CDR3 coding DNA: TGCGCCAGCAGCCAGCTCCAAGGGACGCGGGACACCGGGGAGCTGTTTTTT. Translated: CASSQLQGTRDTGELFF.

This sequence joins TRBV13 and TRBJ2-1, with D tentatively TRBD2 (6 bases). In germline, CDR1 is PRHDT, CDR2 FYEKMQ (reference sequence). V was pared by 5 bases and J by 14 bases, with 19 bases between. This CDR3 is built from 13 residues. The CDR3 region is CASSQGLPGRKFF. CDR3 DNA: TGTGCCAGCAGCCAGGGACTCCCAGGTCGGAAGTTCTTC.

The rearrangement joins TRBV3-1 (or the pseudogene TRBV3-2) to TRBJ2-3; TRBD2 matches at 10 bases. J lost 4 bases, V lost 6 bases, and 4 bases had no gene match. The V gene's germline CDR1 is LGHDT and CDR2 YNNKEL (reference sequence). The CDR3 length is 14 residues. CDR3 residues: CASRASGRADTQYF. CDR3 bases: TGTGCCAGCAGGGCTAGCGGGAGAGCAGATACGCAGTATTTT.

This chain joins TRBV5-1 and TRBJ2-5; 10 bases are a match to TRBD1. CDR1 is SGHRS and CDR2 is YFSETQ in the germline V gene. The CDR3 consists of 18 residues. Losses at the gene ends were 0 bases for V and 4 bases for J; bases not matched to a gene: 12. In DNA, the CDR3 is TGCGCCAGCAGCTTGGGAGCCAGGGACAGGGGTCCGGGAGAGACCCAGTACTTC. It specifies CASSLGARDRGPGETQYF.

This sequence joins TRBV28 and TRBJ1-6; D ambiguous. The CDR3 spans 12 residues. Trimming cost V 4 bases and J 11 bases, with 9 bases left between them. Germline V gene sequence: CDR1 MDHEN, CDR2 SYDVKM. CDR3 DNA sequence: TGTGCCAGCAGTTCGGGAGAGGCACCCCTCCACTTT. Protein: CASSSGEAPLHF.

CDR3 nucleotides: TGTGCCACCAGTGATTACACCAGGGGGGGGGATGAGACCCAGTACTTC. This sequence encodes CATSDYTRGGDETQYF. The chain recombines TRBV24-1 with TRBJ2-5; D is possibly TRBD1 or TRBD2 (7 bases each). The V gene lost 2 bases and the J gene lost 5 bases, with 17 bases spanning the gap. Germline-derived CDR1 and CDR2 are KGHDR and SFDVKD. CDR3 length: 16 residues.

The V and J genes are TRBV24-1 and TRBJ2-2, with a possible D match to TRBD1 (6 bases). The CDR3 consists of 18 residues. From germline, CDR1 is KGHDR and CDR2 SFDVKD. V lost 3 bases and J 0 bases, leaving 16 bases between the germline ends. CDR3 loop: CATSDPRQDAANTGELFF. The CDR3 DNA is TGTGCCACCAGTGATCCCCGACAGGACGCGGCGAACACCGGGGAGCTGTTTTTT.

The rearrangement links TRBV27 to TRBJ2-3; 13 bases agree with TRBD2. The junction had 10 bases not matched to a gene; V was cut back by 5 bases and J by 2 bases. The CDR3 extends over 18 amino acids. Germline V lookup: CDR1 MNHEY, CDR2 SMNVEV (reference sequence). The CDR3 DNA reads TGTGCCAGCAGTACCCATCCCGGGACTAGCGGGACCACAGATACGCAGTATTTT. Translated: CASSTHPGTSGTTDTQYF.

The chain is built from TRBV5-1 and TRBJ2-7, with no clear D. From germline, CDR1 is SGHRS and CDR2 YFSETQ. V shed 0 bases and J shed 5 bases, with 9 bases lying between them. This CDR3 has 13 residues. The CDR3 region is CASSLGSLHEQYF. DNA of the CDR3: TGCGCCAGCAGCTTGGGATCCCTCCACGAGCAGTACTTC.

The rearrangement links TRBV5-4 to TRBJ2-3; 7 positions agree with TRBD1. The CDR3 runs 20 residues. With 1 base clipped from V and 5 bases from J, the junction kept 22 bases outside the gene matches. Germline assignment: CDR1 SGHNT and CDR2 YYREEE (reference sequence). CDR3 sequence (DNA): TGTGCCAGCAGCTTGAGCAGGGGGATCGCGGGTAGTAGCTCCATAGATACGCAGTATTTT. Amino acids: CASSLSRGIAGSSSIDTQYF.

The CDR3 DNA sequence: TGTGCCAGCAGTGACCCCCGGCGGGAGCTCGGCAATGAGCAGTTCTTC. Translation: CASSDPRRELGNEQFF. The rearrangement joins TRBV6-4 to TRBJ2-1; TRBD2 agrees at 7 bases. Trimming took 2 bases from V and 6 from J; bases not matched to a gene: 10. Per germline, CDR1 MRHNA and CDR2 SNTAGT. The CDR3 extends over 16 amino acids.

CDR3 DNA sequence: TGTGCCAGCAGCAAGGGACTCCAAGGTACCTACGAGCAGTACTTC. Its translation is CASSKGLQGTYEQYF. The gene calls are TRBV7-3 and TRBJ2-7; tentative D call: TRBD2 (6 bases). Per the germline V gene, CDR1 is SGHTA and CDR2 is FQGTGA. The CDR3 covers 15 residues. V shed 5 bases and J shed 2 bases, with 16 bases lying between them.

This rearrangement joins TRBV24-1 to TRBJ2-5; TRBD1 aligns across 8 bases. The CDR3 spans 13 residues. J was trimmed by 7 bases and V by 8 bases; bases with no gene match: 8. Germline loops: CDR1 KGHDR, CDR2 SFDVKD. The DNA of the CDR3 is TGTGCCACCAACGCAGACAGGGGATTGACCCAGTACTTC. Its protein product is CATNADRGLTQYF.